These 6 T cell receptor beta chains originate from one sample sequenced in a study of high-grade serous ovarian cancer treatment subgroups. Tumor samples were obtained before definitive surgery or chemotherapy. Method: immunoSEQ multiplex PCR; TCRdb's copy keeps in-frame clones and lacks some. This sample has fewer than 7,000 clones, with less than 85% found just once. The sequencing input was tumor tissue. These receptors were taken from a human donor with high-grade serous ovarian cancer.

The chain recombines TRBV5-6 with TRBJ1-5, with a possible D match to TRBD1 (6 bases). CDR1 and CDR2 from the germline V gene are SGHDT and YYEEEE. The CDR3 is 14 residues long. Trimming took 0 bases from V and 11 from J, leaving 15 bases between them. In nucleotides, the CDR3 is TGTGCCAGCAGCTTGGGACAGGCCGCGGGGGCCCAGCATTTT. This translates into CASSLGQAAGAQHF.

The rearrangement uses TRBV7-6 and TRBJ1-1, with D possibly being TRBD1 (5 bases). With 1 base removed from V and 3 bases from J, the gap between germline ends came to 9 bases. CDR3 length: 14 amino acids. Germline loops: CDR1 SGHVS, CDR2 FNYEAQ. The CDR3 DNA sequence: TGTGCCAGCAGCTTAGAGGGCAGGGACACTGAAGCTTTCTTT. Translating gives CASSLEGRDTEAFF.

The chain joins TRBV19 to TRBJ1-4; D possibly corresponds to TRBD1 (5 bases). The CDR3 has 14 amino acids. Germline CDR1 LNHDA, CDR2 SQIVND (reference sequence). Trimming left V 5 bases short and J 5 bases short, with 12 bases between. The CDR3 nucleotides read TGTGCCAGTAGTTCCCGGGACGGGAATGAAAAACTGTTTTTT. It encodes CASSSRDGNEKLFF.

Here the CDR3 DNA reads TGTGCCAGCAGTTTATACGGTGAAAAGTTCTTC. This translates into CASSLYGEKFF. The V and J genes are TRBV27 and TRBJ2-1; D unresolved. Trimming removed 1 base from V and 14 bases from J, with 9 bases in between. From germline, CDR1 is MNHEY and CDR2 SMNVEV (reference sequence). This CDR3 region has 11 residues.

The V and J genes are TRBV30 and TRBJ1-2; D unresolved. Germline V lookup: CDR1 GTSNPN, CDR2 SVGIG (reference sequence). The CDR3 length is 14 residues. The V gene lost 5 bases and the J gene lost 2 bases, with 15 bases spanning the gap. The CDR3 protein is CAWEDPPRNYGYTF. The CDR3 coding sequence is TGTGCCTGGGAGGACCCCCCAAGGAACTATGGCTACACCTTC. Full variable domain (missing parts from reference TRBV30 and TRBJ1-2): SQTIHQWPATLVQPVGSPLSLECTVEGTSNPNLYWYRQAAGRGLQLLFYSVGIGQISSEVPQNLSASRPQDRQFILSSKKLLLSDSGFYLCAWEDPPRNYGYTFGSGTRLTVV.

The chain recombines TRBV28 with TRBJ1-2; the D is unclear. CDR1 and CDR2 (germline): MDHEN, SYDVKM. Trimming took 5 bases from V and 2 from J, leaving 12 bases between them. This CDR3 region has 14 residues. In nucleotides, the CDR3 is TGTGCCAGCAGTGGATTGGACGGGAACTATGGCTACACCTTC. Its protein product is CASSGLDGNYGYTF.